This is a list of T cell receptor beta chains from one sample in a study of CXCR3-negative and CXCR3-positive naive CD8 T cells. TCRdb re-called the 5' RACE reads and gives one entry per CDR3 protein, without DNA. Recorded here are about 150,000 distinct CDR3 sequences; the top ten clones represent around 0.41%. The sequenced sample consisted of naive CXCR3+ CD8+ T cells from blood. All receptors come from a human donor in good health. Some clones in this sample may be carry-over from other donors' samples. CDR3s include the opening cysteine and the closing phenylalanine or tryptophan.

v_call	j_call	cdr3_aa
TRBV29-1	TRBJ2-1	CSVDRLGEQLF
TRBV20-1	TRBJ2-1	CSARKDNEQFF
TRBV20-1	TRBJ2-4	CSARDPEVKNIQYF
TRBV27	TRBJ2-7	CASSLGGSAYEQYF
TRBV7-9	TRBJ1-4	CASSSWTDPLEKLFF
TRBV29-1	TRBJ2-1	CSVEGSIGLAGPKQFF
TRBV7-2	TRBJ2-7	CAISLGPAYEQYF
TRBV7-6	TRBJ2-1	CASSWGLEQFF
TRBV2	TRBJ2-1	CASSYYSGGGYNEQFF
TRBV19	TRBJ2-2	CASSPLHLVGDSTGELFF
TRBV5-1	TRBJ2-1	CASSLDSLLNNEQFF
TRBV7-3	TRBJ2-1	CASSLRQLYNEQFF
TRBV15	TRBJ1-5	CATSRVSRVPDQPRHF
TRBV2	TRBJ2-1	CASIMRVGTQAGQFF
TRBV4-2	TRBJ1-1	CASSQEREVAEAFF
TRBV11-2	TRBJ2-1	CASSPGTSHNEQFF
TRBV5-1	TRBJ2-1	CASSLDGPSGLNEQFF
TRBV20-1	TRBJ2-7	CSARDLALAPEQYF
TRBV5-1	TRBJ2-3	CASSYWTTSTDTQYF
TRBV21-1	TRBJ2-1	CASSTKRPGLAEKGPYNEQFF
TRBV12-3/TRBV12-4	TRBJ1-2	CASSLERGGTYGYTF
TRBV20-1	TRBJ2-1	CSDGTGIYDEQFF
TRBV18	TRBJ1-1	CASSPTDGVGTEAFF
TRBV21-1	TRBJ2-7	CASSKAETGYYEQYF
TRBV29-1	TRBJ2-5	CSVVGSLAGGSETQYF
TRBV12-3/TRBV12-4	TRBJ2-5	CASSGPGTIREETQYF
TRBV28	TRBJ2-7	CASSLVGFHGQYF